This entry concerns a single T cell receptor beta chain. The sample is drawn from a study of blood T cell repertoires in COVID-19. Across the whole study: PBMCs, B-cell-depleted T cells, or T cells provided the cDNA or gDNA that made up the material.

While infection was still active, Seattle patients were enrolled and then followed longitudinally. Original handling: Estimation of nucleated cell counts relied on the amplification of reference gene primers. Method: immunoSEQ multiplex PCR; TCRdb's copy keeps in-frame clones and lacks some. The V and J calls and clone size were taken over from that table, and D and trimming were inferred from the DNA. The sample carries under 400,000 clones, approximately 87% recorded once. What was sequenced was peripheral blood. This receptor was identified in a woman aged 25-40 years with COVID-19, enrolled during active disease.

CDR3 DNA sequence: TGTGCCAGCAGCTTGACAGGAGCAACTAATGAAAAACTGTTTTTT. Its translation is CASSLTGATNEKLFF. The chain uses TRBV7-9 and TRBJ1-4; perhaps TRBD1 as D (6 bases). Trimming took off 3 bases at V and 0 bases at J, with 8 bases between the two ends. The CDR3 loop spans 15 amino acids. Germline loops: CDR1 SEHNR, CDR2 FQNEAQ (reference sequence).